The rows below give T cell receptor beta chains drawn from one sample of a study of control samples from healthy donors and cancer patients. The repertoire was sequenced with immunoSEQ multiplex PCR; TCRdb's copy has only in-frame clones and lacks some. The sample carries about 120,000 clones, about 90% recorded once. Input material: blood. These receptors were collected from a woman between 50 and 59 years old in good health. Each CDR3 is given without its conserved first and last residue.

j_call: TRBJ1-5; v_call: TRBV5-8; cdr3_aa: ASSLQPGFLQPQH
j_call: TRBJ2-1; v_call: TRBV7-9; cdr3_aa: ASSLDPSSNEQF
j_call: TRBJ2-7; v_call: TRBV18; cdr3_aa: ASSPSSLRSQQY
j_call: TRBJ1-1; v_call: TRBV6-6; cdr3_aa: ASSYLGGSDTEAF
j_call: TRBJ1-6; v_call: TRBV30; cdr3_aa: AWGRTGGFNSPLH
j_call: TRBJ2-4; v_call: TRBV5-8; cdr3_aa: ASLSAGGAKNIQY
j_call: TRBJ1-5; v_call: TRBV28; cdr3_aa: ASNLGRTAYQPQH
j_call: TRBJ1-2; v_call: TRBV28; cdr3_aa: ASSSSGGYGYT
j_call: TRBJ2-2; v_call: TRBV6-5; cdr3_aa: ASRPAGNTGELF
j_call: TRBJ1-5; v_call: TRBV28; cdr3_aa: ASSFGDRQPQH
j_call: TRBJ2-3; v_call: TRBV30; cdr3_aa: ACSRGERTDTQY
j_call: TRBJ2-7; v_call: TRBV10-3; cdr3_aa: AIRRDFSYEQY
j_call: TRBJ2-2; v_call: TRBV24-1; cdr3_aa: ATSPGRRTGELF
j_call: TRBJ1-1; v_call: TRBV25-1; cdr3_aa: ASSASQFTEAF
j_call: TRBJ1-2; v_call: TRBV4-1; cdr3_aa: ASSQGTGGGYT
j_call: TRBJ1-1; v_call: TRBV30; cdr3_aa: AWVRERGNTEAF
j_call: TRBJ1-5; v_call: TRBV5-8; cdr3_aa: ASSLRGFLPSNQPQH
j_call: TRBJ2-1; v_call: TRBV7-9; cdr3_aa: ASSPRPTSARSSYNEQF
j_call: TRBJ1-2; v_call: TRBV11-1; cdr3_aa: ASSPEPTGYGYT
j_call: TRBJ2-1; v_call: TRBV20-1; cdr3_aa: SAGRGNEQF
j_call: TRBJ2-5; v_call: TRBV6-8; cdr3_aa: ASSNGTSGRRVIRGETQY
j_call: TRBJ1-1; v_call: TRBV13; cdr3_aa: ASSKTGVLTEAF
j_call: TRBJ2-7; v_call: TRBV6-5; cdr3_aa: ASSPARVNYEQY
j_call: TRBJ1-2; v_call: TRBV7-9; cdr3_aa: ASSLGGDGRGYT
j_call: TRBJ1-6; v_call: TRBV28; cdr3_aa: ASSFPRTGIIESPLH
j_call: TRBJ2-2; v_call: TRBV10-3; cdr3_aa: AISPGLAGGNTGELF
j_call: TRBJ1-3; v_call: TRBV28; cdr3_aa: ASFTLRGGSSGNTIY
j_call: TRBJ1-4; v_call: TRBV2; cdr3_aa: ASSVLAARERLF
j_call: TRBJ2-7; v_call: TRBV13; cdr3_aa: ASSFRGIPYEQY
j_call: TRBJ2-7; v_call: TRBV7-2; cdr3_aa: ASSLALAGEWYEQY
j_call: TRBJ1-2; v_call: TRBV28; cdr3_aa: ASTLTRGQGLQSNYGYT
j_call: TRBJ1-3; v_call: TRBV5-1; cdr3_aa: ASSLEAANTGNTIY
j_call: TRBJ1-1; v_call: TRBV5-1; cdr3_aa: ASSLVKGVSGGMNTEAF
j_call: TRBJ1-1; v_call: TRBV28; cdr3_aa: ASSYLDSLLNTEAF
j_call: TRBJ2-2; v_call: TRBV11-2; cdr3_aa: ASSLVPGQGTTGELF
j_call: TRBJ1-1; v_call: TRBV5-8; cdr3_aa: ASSLRGSGPEAF
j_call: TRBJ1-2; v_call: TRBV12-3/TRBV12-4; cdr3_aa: ASSMGYGYT
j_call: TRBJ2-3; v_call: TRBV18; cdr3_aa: ASSPLTNTDTQY
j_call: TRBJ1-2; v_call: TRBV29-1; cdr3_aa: SVDQTGGYGYT